The rows below give T cell receptor beta chains drawn from one sample of a study of cytomegalovirus exposure and HLA in healthy donors. Some clones are missing from TCRdb's copy, which holds only in-frame ones; the method was immunoSEQ multiplex PCR. The table lists around 170,000 clones, approximately 80% of them singletons. Sequencing was done on a sample of PBMCs. All receptors derive from a man younger than 35 in good health and CMV-seronegative. Each CDR3 is given with its conserved first and last residue. A D gene is named only where the DNA matches it firmly. Expanded clones are given a class, and other clones once, few, many or no size at all.

v_gene,j_gene,abundance,d_gene,CDR3aa,CDR3nt
TRBV15,TRBJ2-3,.,.,CATSRALLRATDTQYF,TGTGCCACCAGCAGAGCCCTCTTGCGGGCCACAGATACGCAGTATTTT
TRBV10-2,TRBJ1-4,.,.,CASSDRGKKLFF,TGCGCCAGCAGTGACAGGGGCAAAAAACTGTTTTTT
TRBV6-4,TRBJ2-6,.,TRBD1,CASSITGGPSGANVLTF,TGTGCCAGCAGTATTACAGGGGGCCCCTCTGGGGCCAACGTCCTGACTTTC
TRBV6-1,TRBJ1-2,.,.,CASSEEKGSGYTF,TGTGCCAGCAGTGAAGAAAAGGGGTCGGGCTACACCTTC
TRBV28,TRBJ2-4,.,TRBD1,CASSPPQGIGAKNIQYF,TGTGCCAGCAGTCCCCCACAGGGGATTGGGGCCAAAAACATTCAGTACTTC
TRBV2,TRBJ1-3,.,.,CASSEQGPGNTIYF,TGTGCCAGCAGTGAGCAGGGGCCGGGAAACACCATATATTTT
TRBV7-9,TRBJ2-1,.,TRBD2,CASSRGGGIPPKAHEQFF,TGTGCCAGCAGCCGGGGGGGCGGGATACCCCCCAAAGCCCATGAGCAGTTCTTC
TRBV6-5,TRBJ1-1,few,TRBD1,CASRRQGDSTEAFF,TGTGCCAGCAGGCGACAGGGGGATTCGACTGAAGCTTTCTTT
TRBV13,TRBJ2-1,.,TRBD2,CASSPRVGREVNEQFF,TGTGCCAGCAGCCCACGCGTCGGGCGGGAGGTCAATGAGCAGTTCTTC
TRBV6-4,TRBJ1-3,.,.,CASSVGAVTYISGNTIYF,TGTGCCAGCAGTGTGGGGGCCGTGACCTATATCTCTGGAAACACCATATATTTT
TRBV6-1,TRBJ1-4,.,.,CASSFQIATNEKLFF,TGTGCCAGCAGTTTCCAGATTGCAACTAATGAAAAACTGTTTTTT
TRBV10-3,TRBJ2-7,.,TRBD1,CAISPDRGFSYEQYF,TGTGCCATCAGTCCCGACAGGGGGTTTTCCTACGAGCAGTACTTC
TRBV28,TRBJ1-2,.,TRBD1,CASKDRAWNYGYTF,TGTGCCAGCAAGGACAGGGCGTGGAACTATGGCTACACCTTC
TRBV7-2,TRBJ1-6,.,.,CASSYLLTGSYNSPLHF,TGTGCCAGCAGCTACCTATTAACAGGGTCCTATAATTCACCCCTCCACTTT
TRBV10-3,TRBJ2-2,once,.,CAISPVTGFDGELFF,TGTGCCATCAGTCCCGTGACGGGGTTTGACGGGGAGCTGTTTTTT
TRBV6-5,TRBJ1-2,.,.,CASSYSRSKNYGYTF,TGTGCCAGCAGTTACTCGAGGAGCAAGAACTATGGCTACACCTTC
TRBV28,TRBJ1-3,.,TRBD1,CASSPRTGGRNTIYF,TGTGCCAGCAGTCCCCGGACAGGGGGGCGAAACACCATATATTTT